The 16 T cell receptor beta chains reported below all come from one sample, sequenced in a study of early T cells in non-severe SARS-CoV-2 infection. TCRdb re-called the 5' RACE reads with MiXCR, one entry per CDR3 protein. The sample carries 50,000 to 65,000 distinct CDR3 sequences, about 8.9% recorded once. The material sequenced was whole blood. These receptors came from an adult who was a healthcare worker with PCR-confirmed SARS-CoV-2 infection or an uninfected control (not recorded which).

This rearrangement joins TRBV5-1 to TRBJ2-3; 7 bases are a match to TRBD1. CDR3 length: 15 residues. Looked up from germline, CDR1 is SGHRS and CDR2 is YFSETQ. V was pared by 3 bases and J by 0 bases, with 4 bases of the junction left unmatched. The CDR3 DNA sequence: TGCGCCAGCAGCTCGACAGGGTCTAGCACAGATACGCAGTATTTT. It is translated as CASSSTGSSTDTQYF. Full variable domain (remainder filled in from reference TRBV5-1 and TRBJ2-3): KAGVTQTPRYLIKTRGQQVTLSCSPISGHRSVSWYQQTPGQGLQFLFEYFSETQRNKGNFPGRFSGRQFSNSRSEMNVSTLELGDSALYLCASSSTGSSTDTQYFGPGTRLTVL.

The chain employs TRBV20-1 and TRBJ2-7; 13 positions match TRBD2. CDR1 is DFQATT and CDR2 is SNEGSKA in the germline V gene (reference sequence). The CDR3 has 15 residues. J was trimmed by 4 bases and V by 1 base; bases with no gene match: 4. The CDR3 sequence: CSARGGLAGQYEQYF. The CDR3 DNA is TGCAGTGCTAGAGGGGGACTAGCGGGGCAATACGAGCAGTACTTC.

The rearrangement uses TRBV9 and TRBJ2-3, with TRBD2 matching over 7 bases. CDR3 size: 15 residues. Germline V gives CDR1 SGDLS, CDR2 YYNGEE. J lost 4 bases, V lost 3 bases, and 8 bases had no gene match. The CDR3 bases are TGTGCCAGCAGCGCCACGGGAGGTCGGGCAGATACGCAGTATTTT. Encoded protein: CASSATGGRADTQYF.

The chain uses TRBV5-4 and TRBJ2-1; TRBD2 is a possible D gene (5 bases). This CDR3 comprises 14 residues. Germline CDR1 and CDR2: SGHNT and YYREEE (reference sequence). Trimming took off 7 bases at V and 0 bases at J, with 11 bases between the two ends. The CDR3: CASRGKSSYNEQFF. DNA for the CDR3: TGTGCCAGCCGGGGTAAGAGCTCCTACAATGAGCAGTTCTTC.

This clonotype occurred a few times. The chain is built from TRBV6-2 or TRBV6-3 and TRBJ1-5; D remains ambiguous. CDR3 length: 13 amino acids. Germline V lookup: CDR1 MNHEY, CDR2 SVGEGT. V lost 5 bases and J 4 bases, leaving 9 bases between the germline ends. Here the CDR3 DNA reads TGTGCCAGCAGTCGACAAGTAAATCAGCCCCAGCATTTT. Residues: CASSRQVNQPQHF.

In this sample, this clonotype turned up many times. This chain uses TRBV5-4 with TRBJ2-6; the D gene is possibly TRBD2 (5 bases). The ends were cut back, 0 bases at V and 0 bases at J, with 10 bases in the middle. The CDR3 has 17 residues. The germline V gene has CDR1 SGHNT and CDR2 YYREEE (reference sequence). The CDR3, as DNA: TGTGCCAGCAGCTTGGCCGGAGGCCTCTCTGGGGCCAACGTCCTGACTTTC. Translating it yields CASSLAGGLSGANVLTF. Filled out from reference TRBV5-4 and TRBJ2-6, the complete variable domain reads ETGVTQSPTHLIKTRGQQVTLRCSSQSGHNTVSWYQQALGQGPQFIFQYYREEENGRGNFPPRFSGLQFPNYSSELNVNALELDDSALYLCASSLAGGLSGANVLTFGAGSRLTVL.

The table lists this clonotype with many counts. CDR3 sequence (DNA): TGTGCCATCACGAAGGGAACTAGCACAGATACGCAGTATTTT. It yields the protein CAITKGTSTDTQYF. This chain uses TRBV10-3 with TRBJ2-3; D gene ambiguous. V was pared by 7 bases and J by 0 bases, with 11 bases between. Germline V gives CDR1 ENHRY, CDR2 SYGVKD. The CDR3 has 14 amino acids.

This chain connects TRBV6-5 to TRBJ2-5, with unresolved D. V lost 9 bases and J lost 5, with 16 bases in between. Germline V gives CDR1 MNHEY, CDR2 SVGAGI. The CDR3 runs 13 residues. The DNA of the CDR3 is TGTGCCAGTGGTTCCCCTATCCGGGAGACCCAGTACTTC. This encodes CASGSPIRETQYF.

This clonotype occurred a few times. The chain links TRBV7-6 to TRBJ2-1; tentative D call: TRBD1 (5 bases). The CDR3 is 15 residues long. Per germline, CDR1 SGHVS and CDR2 FNYEAQ. V was shortened by 6 bases and J by 6 bases, with 18 bases between the two germline ends. The CDR3 sequence is CASSSRQSKGNEQFF. CDR3 DNA sequence: TGTGCCAGCAGTTCTCGACAGAGTAAAGGCAATGAGCAGTTCTTC.

This clonotype showed up many times. The J gene is TRBJ2-1, the V gene TRBV7-2; D perhaps matches TRBD2 (5 bases). Per germline, CDR1 SGHTA and CDR2 FQGNSA. The V gene lost 5 bases and the J gene lost 10 bases, with 21 bases spanning the gap. The CDR3 sequence is 15 residues long. In DNA, the CDR3 is TGTGCCAGCAGCCTGGGGTTCGGGGTCCAATCGGAGCAGTTCTTC. Translation gives CASSLGFGVQSEQFF.

The gene calls are TRBV5-6 and TRBJ2-7; D is unclear. Per germline, CDR1 SGHDT and CDR2 YYEEEE. V lost 4 bases, J lost 6 bases, and 11 bases lay in between. The CDR3 totals 12 residues. The CDR3 loop reads CASSGLRGEQYF. The CDR3 DNA reads TGTGCCAGCAGCGGGCTGCGTGGCGAGCAGTACTTC.

The V call is TRBV6-6, the J call TRBJ2-5; maybe TRBD1 (6 bases). Germline V gene data show CDR1 as MNHNY and CDR2 as SVGAGI (reference sequence). This CDR3 is built from 14 residues. The V end was cut by 2 bases, the J end by 5 bases, with 12 bases between. The CDR3 is CASSYLGARETQYF. For the CDR3, the DNA is TGTGCCAGCAGTTACCTGGGGGCGCGGGAGACCCAGTACTTC.

The rearrangement uses TRBV21-1 and TRBJ1-5; the table gives TRBD1 as D, unverified against the DNA. TRBV21-1 constitutes a pseudogene. This CDR3 is 12 amino acids long. The CDR3 protein is CASIQGKPPQHF. As DNA, the CDR3 is TGTGCCAGCATCCAGGGAAAACCGCCCCAGCATTTT.

This clonotype was seen more than once but under ten times. The CDR3 DNA is TGCGCCAGCAGCTTGGGATCTCTCCTCGAGCAGTACTTC. Protein product: CASSLGSLLEQYF. The chain employs TRBV5-1 and TRBJ2-7; no firm D call. Germline V CDR1 and CDR2: SGHRS, YFSETQ. Trimming took 0 bases from V and 6 from J, leaving 10 bases between them. The CDR3 covers 13 residues.

This clonotype was seen a few times. The rearrangement joins TRBV29-1 to TRBJ2-3; D is unresolved. This CDR3 comprises 14 residues. Trimming cost V 4 bases and J 3 bases, with 14 bases left between them. Per the germline V gene, CDR1 is SQVTM and CDR2 is ANQGSEA. CDR3 protein: CSVVVTLPTDTQYF. The DNA of the CDR3 is TGCAGCGTTGTAGTTACCCTTCCTACAGATACGCAGTATTTT.

The sample holds many counts of this clonotype. J is TRBJ2-3 and V is TRBV28; maybe TRBD2 (5 bases). Looked up from germline, CDR1 is MDHEN and CDR2 is SYDVKM. The V end was cut by 2 bases, the J end by 0 bases, with 9 bases between. This CDR3 has 15 residues. CDR3 region: CASSLTGTSTDTQYF. CDR3 nucleotide sequence: TGTGCCAGCAGTTTAACGGGAACTAGCACAGATACGCAGTATTTT.